The T cell receptor beta chain described here comes from a study of T cells in Graves' hyperthyroidism and ophthalmopathy. Study observations and caveats: Most thyroid-expanded clonotypes above 0.001 were also found in blood. Ophthalmopathy was identified by the model a median about six months ahead of onset.

Worth noting for this clonotype: Antigen unknown.

What was amplified from RNA transcripts were TCR beta CDR3 regions. HTBI primers were the set used in a first-round RT-PCR of the TCR CDR3. TCRdb re-analysed the multiplex PCR reads in MiXCR, keeping a single row per CDR3 protein. Of about 640,000 distinct CDR3 sequences in the sample, about a fifth were seen once. Diagnosis rested on symptoms, serum thyroxine and TRAb, thyroid ultrasound, and orbital computed tomography. PBMCs were derived from under 13 ml fresh peripheral blood. This CDR3 is built from 16 residues. CDR1 SGHTA and CDR2 FQGTGA come from the germline V gene. Trimming shortened V by 5 bases and J by 1 base, and 16 bases separated the two germline ends.

The V and J genes are TRBV7-3 and TRBJ2-3, with TRBD1 as a possible D gene (6 bases). The sequence came from a man aged 25 to 40 with Graves' ophthalmopathy. Sequenced material: blood. Here the CDR3 reads CASSPVGAGGTDTQYF. The CDR3 region has the DNA TGTGCCAGCAGCCCGGTCGGGGCAGGGGGCACAGATACGCAGTATTTT.